The clone carrying this TCR beta chain was seen a few times. Germline V lookup: CDR1 MGHRA, CDR2 YSYEKL. Trimming cost V 2 bases and J 7 bases; bases outside gene matches: 15. This CDR3 has 17 amino acids. TCR alpha and TCR beta cDNA libraries carrying sample barcodes and UMIs came from 5'RACE with constant-segment primers. TCRdb processed the 5' RACE reads anew with MiXCR; each CDR3 protein has one entry. This sample has 250,000 to 400,000 distinct CDR3 sequences, with more than 13% found just once. The data originate from a study of T-cell memory formation after mild COVID-19. This sequence was found in a man between 18 and 29 years old who had mild COVID-19 (a few samples of this study predate the infection). Cell type and time point are not known. Material for sequencing was PBMCs or a T cell subset sorted from them (not recorded which). This chain connects TRBV4-1 to TRBJ1-2; 8 bases are shared with TRBD1. This CDR3 reads CASSQPPLRQGTGGYTF. DNA of the CDR3: TGCGCCAGCAGCCAACCCCCTCTTCGGCAGGGGACAGGTGGCTACACCTTC.